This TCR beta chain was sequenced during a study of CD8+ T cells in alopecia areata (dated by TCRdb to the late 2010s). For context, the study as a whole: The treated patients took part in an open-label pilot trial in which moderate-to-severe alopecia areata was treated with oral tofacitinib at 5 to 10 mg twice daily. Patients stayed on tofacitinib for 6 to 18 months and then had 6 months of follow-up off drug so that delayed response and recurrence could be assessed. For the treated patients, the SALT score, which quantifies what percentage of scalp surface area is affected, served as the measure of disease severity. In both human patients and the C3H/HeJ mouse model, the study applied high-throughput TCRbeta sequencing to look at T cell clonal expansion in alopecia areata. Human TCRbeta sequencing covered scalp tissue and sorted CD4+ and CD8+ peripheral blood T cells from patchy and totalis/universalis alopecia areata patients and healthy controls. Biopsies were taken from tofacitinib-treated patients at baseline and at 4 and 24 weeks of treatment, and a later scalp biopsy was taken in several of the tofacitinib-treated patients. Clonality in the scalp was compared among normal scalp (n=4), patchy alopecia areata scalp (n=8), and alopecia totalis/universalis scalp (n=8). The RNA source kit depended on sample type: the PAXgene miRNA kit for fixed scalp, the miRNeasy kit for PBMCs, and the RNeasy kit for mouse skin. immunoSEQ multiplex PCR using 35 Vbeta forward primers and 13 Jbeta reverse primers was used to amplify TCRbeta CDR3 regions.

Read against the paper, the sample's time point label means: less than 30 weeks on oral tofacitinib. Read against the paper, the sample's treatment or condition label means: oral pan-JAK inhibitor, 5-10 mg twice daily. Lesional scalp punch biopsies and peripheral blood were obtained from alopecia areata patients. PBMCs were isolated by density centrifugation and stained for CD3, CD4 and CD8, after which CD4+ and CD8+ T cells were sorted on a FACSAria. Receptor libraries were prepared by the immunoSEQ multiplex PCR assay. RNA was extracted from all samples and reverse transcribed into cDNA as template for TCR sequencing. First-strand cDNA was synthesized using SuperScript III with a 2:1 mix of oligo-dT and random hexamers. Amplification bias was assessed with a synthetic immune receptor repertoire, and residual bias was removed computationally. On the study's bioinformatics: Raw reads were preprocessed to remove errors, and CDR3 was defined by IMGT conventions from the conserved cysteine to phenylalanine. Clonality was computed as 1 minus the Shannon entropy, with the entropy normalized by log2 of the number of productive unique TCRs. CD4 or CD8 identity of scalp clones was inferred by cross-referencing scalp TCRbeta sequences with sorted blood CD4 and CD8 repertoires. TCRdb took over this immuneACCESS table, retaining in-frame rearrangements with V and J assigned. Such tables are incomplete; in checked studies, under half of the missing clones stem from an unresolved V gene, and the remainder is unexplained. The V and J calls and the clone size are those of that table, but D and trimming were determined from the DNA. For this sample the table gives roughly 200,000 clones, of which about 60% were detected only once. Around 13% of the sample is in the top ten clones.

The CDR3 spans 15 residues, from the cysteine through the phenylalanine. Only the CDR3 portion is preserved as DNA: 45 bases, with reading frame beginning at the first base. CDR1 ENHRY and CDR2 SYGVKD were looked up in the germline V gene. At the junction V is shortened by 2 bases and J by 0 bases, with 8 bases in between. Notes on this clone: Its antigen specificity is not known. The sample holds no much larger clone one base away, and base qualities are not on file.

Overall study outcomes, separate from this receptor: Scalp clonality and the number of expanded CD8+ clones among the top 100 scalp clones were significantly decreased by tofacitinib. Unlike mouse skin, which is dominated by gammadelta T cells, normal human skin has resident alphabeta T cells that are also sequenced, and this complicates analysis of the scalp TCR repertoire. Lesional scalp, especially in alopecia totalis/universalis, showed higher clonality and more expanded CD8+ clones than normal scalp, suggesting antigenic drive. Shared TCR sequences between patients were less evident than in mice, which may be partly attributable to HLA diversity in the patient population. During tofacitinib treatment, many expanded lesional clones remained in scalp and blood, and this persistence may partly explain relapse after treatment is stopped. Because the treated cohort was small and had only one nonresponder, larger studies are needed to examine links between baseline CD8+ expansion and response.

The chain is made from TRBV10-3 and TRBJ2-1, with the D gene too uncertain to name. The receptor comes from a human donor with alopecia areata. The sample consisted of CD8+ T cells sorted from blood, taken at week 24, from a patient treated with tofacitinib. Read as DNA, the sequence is TGTGCCATCAGTGAGGGGGAAAGCTCCTACAATGAGCAGTTCTTC. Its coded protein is CAISEGESSYNEQFF.